This TCR beta chain was captured by sequencing in a study of cytotoxic CD8 clonotypes in ibrutinib-treated CLL. Study in general: Following a median approximately twelve months of treatment, with a range of 6 to 36, response samples were taken.

V was pared by 6 bases and J by 9 bases, with 8 bases of the junction left unmatched. The length of the CDR3 is 13 residues. The V gene's germline CDR1 is KGHSH and CDR2 LQKENI. Depths of 1 in 200,000 to 1 in 1 million T cells were the sequencing target. Method: immunoSEQ multiplex PCR; TCRdb's copy keeps in-frame clones and lacks some. This sample has 15,000 or so clones, with about 80% found just once. This clonotype was obtained from a human donor with chronic lymphocytic leukemia. The specimen was PBMCs, collected before ibrutinib treatment. The chain recombines TRBV18 with TRBJ2-3; TRBD1 matches at 8 bases. The DNA for the CDR3 is TGTGCCAGCTCTCCCTCAGACAGGGGAACGCAGTATTTT. This gives the protein CASSPSDRGTQYF.